The sequence of this TCR beta chain was determined in a study of blood T cell repertoires in COVID-19. About the research overall: Sites in the United States, Italy and Spain provided acute and convalescent COVID-19 samples. In each case, the material was cDNA or gDNA derived from T cells, B-cell-depleted T cells, or PBMCs.

The germline V and J ends were trimmed by 1 base and 4 bases, with 11 bases remaining between them. CDR1 and CDR2 from the germline V gene are SGHRS and YFSETQ. The CDR3 totals 14 residues. Enrolled during active infection, Seattle patients were then followed longitudinally. In the source study's methods: Estimation of nucleated cell counts relied on the amplification of reference gene primers. Repertoires were generated with immunoSEQ multiplex PCR, while TCRdb's copy carries only in-frame clones and drops some. The D gene and trimming were derived from the DNA, and the V and J assignments and clone size from that table. The data hold approximately 53,000 clones, with about 90% observed a single time.

The V call is TRBV5-1, the J call TRBJ2-5; a possible D gene is TRBD1 (6 bases). The TCR sequence derives from a woman older than 75 with COVID-19, enrolled during active disease. The sequenced material came from peripheral blood. The CDR3 DNA reads TGCGCCAGCAGCTTGAATTCACAGGGAGAGACCCAGTACTTC. Its translation: CASSLNSQGETQYF.